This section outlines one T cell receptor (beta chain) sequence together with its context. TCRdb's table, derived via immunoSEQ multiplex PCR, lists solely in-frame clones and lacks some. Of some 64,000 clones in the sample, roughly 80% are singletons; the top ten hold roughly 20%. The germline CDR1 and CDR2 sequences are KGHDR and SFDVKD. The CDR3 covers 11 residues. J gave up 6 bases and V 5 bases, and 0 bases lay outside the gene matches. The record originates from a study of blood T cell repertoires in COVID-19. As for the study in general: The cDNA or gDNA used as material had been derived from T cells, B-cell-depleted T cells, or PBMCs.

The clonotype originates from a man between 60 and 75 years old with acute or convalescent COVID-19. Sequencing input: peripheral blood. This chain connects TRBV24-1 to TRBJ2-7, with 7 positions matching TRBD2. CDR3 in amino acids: CATSVAGEQYF. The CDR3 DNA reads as TGTGCCACCAGTGTAGCGGGCGAGCAGTACTTC.